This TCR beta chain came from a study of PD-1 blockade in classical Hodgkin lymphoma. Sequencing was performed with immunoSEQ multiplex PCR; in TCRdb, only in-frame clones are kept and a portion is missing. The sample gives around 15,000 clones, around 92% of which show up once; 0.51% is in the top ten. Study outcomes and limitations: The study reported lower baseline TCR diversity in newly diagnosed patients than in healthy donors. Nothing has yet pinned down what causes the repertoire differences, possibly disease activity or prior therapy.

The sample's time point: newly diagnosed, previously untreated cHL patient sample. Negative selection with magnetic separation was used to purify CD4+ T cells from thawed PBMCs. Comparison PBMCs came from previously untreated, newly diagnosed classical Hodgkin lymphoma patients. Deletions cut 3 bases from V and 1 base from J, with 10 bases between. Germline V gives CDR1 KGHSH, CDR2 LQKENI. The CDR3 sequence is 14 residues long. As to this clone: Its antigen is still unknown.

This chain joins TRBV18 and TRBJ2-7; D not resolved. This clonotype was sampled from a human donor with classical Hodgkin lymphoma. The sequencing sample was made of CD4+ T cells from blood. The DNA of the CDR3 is TGTGCCAGCTCACCCGGATCGCGGTCCTACGAGCAGTACTTC. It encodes CASSPGSRSYEQYF.